This T cell receptor beta chain derives from a study of blood T cell repertoires in COVID-19. Across the study: Spain, Italy and the United States supplied samples that represented acute and convalescent COVID-19. T cells, B-cell-depleted T cells, or PBMCs provided the cDNA or gDNA that served as material.

This clone was picked up a small number of times. The CDR3 spans 14 residues. The trim removed 5 bases at V and 5 bases at J, leaving 7 bases unmatched. Looked up from germline, CDR1 is SEHNR and CDR2 is FQNEAQ (reference sequence). Per the authors' pipeline: It was from reference gene primer amplification that nucleated cell counts were estimated. This table comes from immunoSEQ multiplex PCR, and its TCRdb copy is limited to in-frame clones, with some not included. The DNA was the basis for D and trimming; V, J and clone size are from that table. The repertoire holds 150,000 to 200,000 clones, with around 86% as singletons.

This TCR derives from a man in his sixties or seventies who had recovered from COVID-19. The sequenced material came from peripheral blood. The genes are TRBV7-9 and TRBJ2-3; 7 nucleotides align to TRBD1. The CDR3: CASSPDREVDTQYF. DNA for the CDR3: TGTGCCAGCAGCCCCGACAGGGAAGTAGATACGCAGTATTTT.